A single sample gave rise to the 19 T cell receptor beta chains below, sequenced in a study of blood T cell repertoires in COVID-19. Produced via immunoSEQ multiplex PCR; TCRdb's table is partial and in-frame only. The table lists a few hundred thousand clones, about nine tenths of them singletons. The sequencing input was PBMCs or T cells enriched from blood (not recorded which). These receptors all stem from a man under 40 in a cohort exposed to, infected with or recovered from COVID-19 (not recorded which).

V is TRBV10-3 and J is TRBJ1-1; D is perhaps TRBD1 (5 bases). CDR3 size: 14 residues. The ends were cut back, 3 bases at V and 5 bases at J, with 13 bases in the middle. Per the germline V gene, CDR1 is ENHRY and CDR2 is SYGVKD. The CDR3 reads CAISDQPGITEAFF. The CDR3 nucleotides read TGTGCCATCAGTGATCAACCAGGGATTACTGAAGCTTTCTTT.

The sample holds one count of this clone. The chain uses TRBV20-1 and TRBJ2-7, with D maybe TRBD2 (5 bases). The V end was cut by 1 base, the J end by 7 bases, with 8 bases between. CDR3 length equals 11 residues. The germline V gene encodes CDR1 DFQATT and CDR2 SNEGSKA (reference sequence). The chain's CDR3 is CSARAWREQYF. The CDR3 DNA follows: TGCAGTGCTAGAGCTTGGAGGGAGCAGTACTTC.

This chain links TRBV4-2 with TRBJ2-7; 11 bases map to TRBD2. The V gene end was trimmed by 4 bases and the J gene end by 0 bases; junction bases not matched to a gene: 5. The CDR3 runs to 16 residues. Germline CDR1 and CDR2: LGHNA and YNFKEQ. CDR3 amino acids: CASSPVTSGVSYEQYF. The CDR3 region has the DNA TGTGCCAGCAGCCCCGTGACTAGCGGGGTCTCCTACGAGCAGTACTTC.

The chain links TRBV6-5 to TRBJ2-1; 14 bases line up with TRBD2. The ends lost 7 bases at V and 3 bases at J; junction bases unmatched: 2. Germline V lookup: CDR1 MNHEY, CDR2 SVGAGI. This CDR3 region has 15 residues. Here the CDR3 reads CASTGTSGSYNEQFF. CDR3 in DNA: TGTGCCAGCACCGGGACTAGCGGGAGCTACAATGAGCAGTTCTTC.

The rearrangement joins TRBV29-1 to TRBJ1-5; 10 bases align to TRBD1. Germline V gene sequence: CDR1 SQVTM, CDR2 ANQGSEA. The J segment lost 6 bases and the V segment lost 4 bases, leaving 9 bases of the junction unmatched. There are 15 residues in the CDR3. CDR3 residues: CSVVWTGGNSQPQHF. CDR3 nucleotide sequence: TGCAGCGTTGTTTGGACAGGGGGGAATAGTCAGCCCCAGCATTTT.

This chain uses TRBV7-2 with TRBJ1-5; TRBD1 aligns across 8 bases. This CDR3 contains 13 residues. J gave up 4 bases and V 5 bases, and 1 base lay outside the gene matches. The V gene's germline CDR1 is SGHTA and CDR2 FQGNSA. DNA for the CDR3: TGTGCCAGCAGCCGGGACAGGAATCAGCCCCAGCATTTT. Translating it yields CASSRDRNQPQHF.

This chain connects TRBV7-9 to TRBJ1-5; D unresolved. This CDR3 spans 14 amino acids. Germline CDR1 is SEHNR and CDR2 is FQNEAQ (reference sequence). Trimming stripped 0 bases from V and 4 bases from J, with 7 bases between. The CDR3 sequence: CASSLATLNQPQHF. For the CDR3, the DNA is TGTGCCAGCAGCTTAGCGACACTGAATCAGCCCCAGCATTTT.

The V call is TRBV28, the J call TRBJ2-4, with 10 nucleotides matching TRBD2. The germline CDR1 and CDR2 sequences are MDHEN and SYDVKM. CDR3 size: 19 residues. After removal of 2 bases from V and 0 bases from J, the junction contained 10 bases not matched to a gene. In nucleotides, the CDR3 is TGTGCCAGCAGTTTAGGTCCCGGACTAGCGGAGATAGCCAAAAACATTCAGTACTTC. Residues: CASSLGPGLAEIAKNIQYF.

CDR3 coding DNA: TGTGCCAGCAGCGCGGGACAGGGGGACTACACCTTC. Amino acids: CASSAGQGDYTF. The V call is TRBV7-6, the J call TRBJ1-2; TRBD1 agrees at 11 bases. The V and J ends lost 5 bases and 10 bases, in that order; junction bases with no gene match: 3. There are 12 residues in the CDR3. The germline gives CDR1 SGHVS, CDR2 FNYEAQ.

This sequence joins TRBV7-3 and TRBJ2-6; D perhaps matches TRBD1 (5 bases). Trimming removed 5 bases at V and 2 bases at J, with 16 bases between. This CDR3 region has 17 residues. Germline V gene sequence: CDR1 SGHTA, CDR2 FQGTGA. CDR3 bases: TGTGCCAGCAGCCGGATAGGGGCCCGCCCTGGGGCCAACGTCCTGACTTTC. Its translation: CASSRIGARPGANVLTF.

V usage is TRBV27 and J usage is TRBJ1-2, with D unresolved. Per germline, CDR1 MNHEY and CDR2 SMNVEV (reference sequence). There are 13 residues in the CDR3. V lost 5 bases and J lost 4, with 11 bases in between. The CDR3 region is CASSAGWSYGYTF. The CDR3, as DNA: TGTGCCAGCAGTGCGGGGTGGAGCTATGGCTACACCTTC.

This clone has only a few counts. V gene TRBV5-5 combines with J gene TRBJ1-6, with 8 bases aligning to TRBD1. The V segment lost 5 bases and the J segment 1 base; nucleotides outside the gene matches: 14. CDR3 length: 19 amino acids. Per germline, CDR1 SGHKS and CDR2 YYEKEE (reference sequence). Here the CDR3 reads CASRSGPGGVGSYNSPLHF. CDR3 sequence (DNA): TGTGCCAGCAGGTCCGGCCCAGGGGGCGTTGGGTCCTATAATTCACCCCTCCACTTT.

The chain links TRBV24-1 to TRBJ1-6, with 7 bases matching TRBD1. Germline V gene sequence: CDR1 KGHDR, CDR2 SFDVKD. With 4 bases clipped from V and 3 bases from J, the junction kept 5 bases outside the gene matches. This CDR3 has 16 residues. In nucleotides, the CDR3 is TGTGCCACCAGTGACCCGGGACAGCACTATAATTCACCCCTCCACTTT. Its translation is CATSDPGQHYNSPLHF.

V is TRBV7-2 and J is TRBJ1-1; D call uncertain. Trimming took 2 bases from V and 3 from J, leaving 13 bases between them. The V gene's germline CDR1 is SGHTA and CDR2 FQGNSA. The CDR3 totals 15 residues. CDR3 DNA: TGTGCCAGCAGCTTATCTTTTTGGGCTGACACTGAAGCTTTCTTT. It specifies CASSLSFWADTEAFF. Full variable domain (outside the CDR3, taken from reference TRBV7-2 and TRBJ1-1): GAGVSQSPSNKVTEKGKDVELRCDPISGHTALYWYRQSLGQGLEFLIYFQGNSAPDKSGLPSDRFSAERTGGSVSTLTIQRTQQEDSAVYLCASSLSFWADTEAFFGQGTRLTVV.

This chain joins TRBV15 and TRBJ2-5; 12 nucleotides match TRBD2. V trimming: 8 bases; J trimming: 2 bases; junction bases outside the gene matches: 3. Germline CDR1 and CDR2: LNHNV and YYDKDF (reference sequence). This CDR3 has 14 amino acids. CDR3 coding DNA: TGTGCCACCTCCGGGACTAGCGGGCAAGAGACCCAGTACTTC. Encoded protein: CATSGTSGQETQYF.

The chain combines TRBV19 with TRBJ1-6; D gene ambiguous. The CDR3 loop spans 14 amino acids. V was cut by 5 bases and J by 7 bases, with 12 bases left in between. Germline V lookup: CDR1 LNHDA, CDR2 SQIVND (reference sequence). The CDR3 here is CASSPPVRNSPLHF. The CDR3 DNA sequence: TGTGCCAGTAGTCCCCCCGTGAGGAATTCACCCCTCCACTTT.

The chain joins TRBV7-2 to TRBJ2-5; 7 bases match TRBD2. Germline CDR1 is SGHTA and CDR2 is FQGNSA. Trimming cost V 1 base and J 0 bases; bases outside gene matches: 11. The CDR3 covers 18 residues. CDR3 in amino acids: CASSLGATSLLYQETQYF. For the CDR3, the DNA is TGTGCCAGCAGCTTAGGCGCGACTAGCCTACTGTACCAAGAGACCCAGTACTTC.

The rearrangement links TRBV28 to TRBJ2-1, with D possibly being TRBD1 (7 bases). The CDR3 runs 13 residues. The V end was cut by 8 bases, the J end by 3 bases, with 11 bases between. CDR1 MDHEN and CDR2 SYDVKM come from the germline V gene. CDR3 loop: CASQGGYYNEQFF. The CDR3 bases are TGTGCCAGCCAGGGGGGTTACTACAATGAGCAGTTCTTC.

This clone was picked up a small number of times. The genes are TRBV19 and TRBJ1-5, with 8 bases fitting TRBD1. Looked up from germline, CDR1 is LNHDA and CDR2 is SQIVND (reference sequence). The CDR3 covers 13 residues. V was clipped by 7 bases and J by 2 bases; unmatched bases: 1. Here the CDR3 reads CASKQGGNQPQHF. The CDR3 DNA sequence: TGTGCCAGTAAACAGGGGGGCAATCAGCCCCAGCATTTT.